These T cell receptor beta chains were read from a single sample in a study of T cell changes during pregnancy in multiple sclerosis. TCRdb keeps only in-frame clones here, not all; method: immunoSEQ multiplex PCR. The sample holds more than 80,000 clones, less than 95% seen once. The sequencing here drew on peripheral blood, taken after pregnancy. The receptors were sampled from a female donor with multiple sclerosis, enrolled in a pregnancy study. The CDR3 runs from the conserved cysteine through the conserved F or W. A D gene is named only where the DNA matches it firmly. Clone sizes are given selectively: once, few, many, or a class where the clone is expanded.

J: TRBJ2-6; D: TRBD1; V: TRBV9; size: .; DNA: TGTGCCAGCAGTCCGACAGGGGGTTCTGGGGCCAACGTCCTGACTTTC; CDR3: CASSPTGGSGANVLTF
J: TRBJ2-3; D: TRBD2; V: TRBV7-2; size: .; DNA: TGTGCCAGCAGCTTAGAGGCTAGCGGGAACACAGATACGCAGTATTTT; CDR3: CASSLEASGNTDTQYF
J: TRBJ1-1; D: TRBD1; V: TRBV7-9; size: .; DNA: TGTGCCAGCAGCTCTCAGGGGGCGAACACTGAAGCTTTCTTT; CDR3: CASSSQGANTEAFF
J: TRBJ2-2; D: TRBD2; V: TRBV29-1; size: once; DNA: TGCAGCGTTGGGGGACTAGCGGGAGACACCGGGGAGCTGTTTTTT; CDR3: CSVGGLAGDTGELFF
J: TRBJ2-5; D: TRBD1; V: TRBV7-9; size: once; DNA: TGTGCCAGCAGCGTACAGGGGACGGAGACCCAGTACTTC; CDR3: CASSVQGTETQYF
J: TRBJ2-7; D: TRBD2; V: TRBV6-1; size: once; DNA: TGTGCCAGCAGCGTGGGTCCGGGAGGGGGAGTCCCTTTC; CDR3: CASSVGPGGGVPF
J: TRBJ2-1; D: .; V: TRBV6-4; size: .; DNA: TGTGCCAGCAGTGAGACACTTTTCAATGAGCAGTTCTTC; CDR3: CASSETLFNEQFF
J: TRBJ2-1; D: .; V: TRBV25-1; size: .; DNA: TGTGCCAGCAGTGAATCTCTCACAGGGAGAGGTATGAATGAGCAGTTCTTC; CDR3: CASSESLTGRGMNEQFF
J: TRBJ2-5; D: TRBD1; V: TRBV7-2; size: .; DNA: TGTGCCAGCAGAACAGGGGGCCAAGAGACCCAGTACTTC; CDR3: CASRTGGQETQYF
J: TRBJ2-7; D: .; V: TRBV18; size: few; DNA: TGTGCCAGCTCACCACCGGAGCGGCCCCTCTACGAGCAGTACTTC; CDR3: CASSPPERPLYEQYF
J: TRBJ1-1; D: .; V: TRBV7-9; size: .; DNA: TGTGCCAGCAGCTTAGCGCTGGGGGGTCTTACTGAAGCTTTCTTT; CDR3: CASSLALGGLTEAFF
J: TRBJ1-1; D: TRBD1; V: TRBV29-1; size: few; DNA: TGCAGCGTACTGACAGGGGTTGATACTGAAGCTTTCTTT; CDR3: CSVLTGVDTEAFF
J: TRBJ1-3; D: .; V: TRBV30; size: .; DNA: TGTGCCTCCCTGAGAGGAAACACCATATATTTT; CDR3: CASLRGNTIYF
J: TRBJ2-3; D: TRBD2; V: TRBV5-4; size: .; DNA: TGTGCCAGCAGCTTCAAGCGGGAGTCCTTGTCGGATACGCAGTATTTT; CDR3: CASSFKRESLSDTQYF
J: TRBJ2-1; D: TRBD2; V: TRBV6-1; size: once; DNA: TGTGCCAGCAGTAGCCTAGCGGGAGGGGGCAATGAGCAGTTCTTC; CDR3: CASSSLAGGGNEQFF
J: TRBJ2-1; D: TRBD1; V: TRBV5-6; size: .; DNA: TGTGCCAGCAGCTTGACCCGGGACAGGGGCTACAATGAGCAGTTCTTC; CDR3: CASSLTRDRGYNEQFF
J: TRBJ2-7; D: .; V: TRBV29-1; size: .; DNA: TGCAGCGTGGGCCACAGGGGAGGCACTTTCCTAGGCTACGAGCAGTACTTC; CDR3: CSVGHRGGTFLGYEQYF
J: TRBJ1-2; D: .; V: TRBV5-8; size: .; DNA: TGTGCCAGCAGCTTGACAGGCTATGGCTACACCTTC; CDR3: CASSLTGYGYTF
J: TRBJ2-5; D: TRBD2; V: TRBV2; size: .; DNA: TGTGCCACCCTTAGCGGGGGGGTGGCGGAGACCCAGTACTTC; CDR3: CATLSGGVAETQYF
J: TRBJ1-3; D: .; V: TRBV30; size: .; DNA: TGTGCCTGGAGTGGAGAGGCTGTGGTGGGTGGAAACACCATATATTTT; CDR3: CAWSGEAVVGGNTIYF
J: TRBJ2-7; D: TRBD2; V: TRBV28; size: .; DNA: TGTGCCAGCAGTCCCGTAGCGGGAGTGCCGAGGTACGAGCAGTACTTC; CDR3: CASSPVAGVPRYEQYF
J: TRBJ2-7; D: .; V: TRBV5-1; size: few; DNA: TGCGCCAGCAGCTTGGCCGGTCGGACTGAGCAGTACTTC; CDR3: CASSLAGRTEQYF
J: TRBJ2-3; D: .; V: TRBV27; size: .; DNA: TGTGCCAGCGGGTTCACTAGATTCGACACGCAGTATTTT; CDR3: CASGFTRFDTQYF
J: TRBJ1-4; D: .; V: TRBV19; size: few; DNA: TGTGCCAGTAGTACAGGGAGGGGATACGAAAAACTGTTTTTT; CDR3: CASSTGRGYEKLFF